This T cell receptor (beta chain) stems from a study of T cell responses to AZD1222 COVID-19 vaccine. Libraries were prepared by immunoSEQ multiplex PCR; TCRdb keeps only in-frame clonotypes and omits some of them. This sample has 150,000 to 200,000 clones, with roughly 94% found just once. In germline, CDR1 is SGHRS, CDR2 YFSETQ. This CDR3 is built from 13 residues. Trimming shortened V by 5 bases and J by 5 bases, and 14 bases separated the two germline ends. The chain employs TRBV5-1 and TRBJ2-7; a possible D gene is TRBD1 (6 bases). The sample here was peripheral blood, taken 28 days after the second AZD1222 dose. The source of this sequence is an adult who received the AZD1222 COVID-19 vaccine. In DNA, the CDR3 is TGCGCCAGCAGGCCCGGACAGTTCGACGAGCAGTACTTC. Encoded protein: CASRPGQFDEQYF.